The subject of this entry is one T cell receptor beta chain. The sample comes from a study of blood T cell repertoires in COVID-19. Study context: The United States, Italy and Spain supplied acute and convalescent COVID-19 samples. Sample material is recorded as cDNA or gDNA derived from T cells, B-cell-depleted T cells, or PBMCs.

Per the original methods: Cell counts per sample came from amplifying reference gene primers. Libraries were prepared by immunoSEQ multiplex PCR; TCRdb keeps only in-frame clonotypes and omits some of them. For V, J and clone size, that table is used; D and trimming come from the DNA. The data hold about 90,000 clones, with 81% observed a single time. The TCR comes from an older man with active or convalescent COVID-19. Sequenced material: peripheral blood.

The CDR3 region has the DNA TGTGCCAGCAGCTTTTTATCTCTCGGAGAGGGAGTGAACACTGAAGCTTTCTTT. It specifies CASSFLSLGEGVNTEAFF. V is TRBV7-9 and J is TRBJ1-1; D gene ambiguous. The CDR3 is 18 residues long. Trimming removed 3 bases at V and 0 bases at J, with 20 bases between. The germline CDR1 and CDR2 sequences are SEHNR and FQNEAQ (reference sequence). Full variable domain (rest looked up from reference TRBV7-9 and TRBJ1-1): DTGVSQNPRHKITKRGQNVTFRCDPISEHNRLYWYRQTLGQGPEFLTYFQNEAQLEKSRLLSDRFSAERPKGSFSTLEIQRTEQGDSAMYLCASSFLSLGEGVNTEAFFGQGTRLTVV.